This entry features one T cell receptor (beta chain) sequence. The antigen is not known. A multiplex PCR was run with 60 Vbeta primers and 13 Jbeta primers. The protocol was immunoSEQ multiplex PCR, while the TCRdb copy is restricted to in-frame clones and leaves out a portion. The sample lists roughly 130,000 clones; roughly 71% were seen once. The source of the sample is a study of cytomegalovirus exposure and HLA in healthy donors. The CDR3 is 16 residues long. V was clipped by 3 bases and J by 5 bases; unmatched bases: 9. Per germline, CDR1 SGDLS and CDR2 YYNGEE. General study results and limits: For most TCR beta V segments, an earlier analysis put the productive rate at about 90% or about 30% of the time.

The source material was PBMCs. The TCR originated in a woman aged 45 to 65 in good health and CMV-seropositive. The genes are TRBV9 and TRBJ2-1, with 9 bases identical to TRBD1. The CDR3 sequence is CASSARDRAPNNEQFF. The DNA of the CDR3 is TGTGCCAGCAGCGCTCGGGACAGGGCCCCCAACAATGAGCAGTTCTTC.